The 2 T cell receptor beta chains reported below all come from one sample, sequenced in a study of T cells in pancreatic ductal adenocarcinoma. Selected pancreatic ductal adenocarcinoma patients had undergone surgery without neoadjuvant therapy. The repertoire was sequenced with immunoSEQ multiplex PCR; TCRdb's copy has only in-frame clones and lacks some. Of about 97,000 clones in the sample, 90% to 95% were seen once. Sequencing was done on a sample of PBMCs. These TCRs come from a human donor with pancreatic ductal adenocarcinoma.

The rearrangement joins TRBV30 to TRBJ2-1; TRBD1 is a possible D gene (6 bases). Germline values: CDR1 GTSNPN, CDR2 SVGIG (reference sequence). The CDR3 sequence is 15 residues long. V lost 5 bases and J lost 9, with 23 bases in between. The CDR3 protein is CAWPLFVKDRAEQFF. The CDR3 bases are TGTGCCTGGCCCCTATTCGTTAAGGACAGAGCTGAGCAGTTCTTC.

DNA for the CDR3: TGTGCCAGCAGCTCTTCCCTTCCCCCCTACGAGCAGTACTTC. Translated: CASSSSLPPYEQYF. V usage is TRBV11-3 and J usage is TRBJ2-7; no clear D. V was cut by 4 bases and J by 2 bases, with 12 bases left in between. The germline gives CDR1 SGHNT, CDR2 YENEEA. The CDR3 spans 14 residues.